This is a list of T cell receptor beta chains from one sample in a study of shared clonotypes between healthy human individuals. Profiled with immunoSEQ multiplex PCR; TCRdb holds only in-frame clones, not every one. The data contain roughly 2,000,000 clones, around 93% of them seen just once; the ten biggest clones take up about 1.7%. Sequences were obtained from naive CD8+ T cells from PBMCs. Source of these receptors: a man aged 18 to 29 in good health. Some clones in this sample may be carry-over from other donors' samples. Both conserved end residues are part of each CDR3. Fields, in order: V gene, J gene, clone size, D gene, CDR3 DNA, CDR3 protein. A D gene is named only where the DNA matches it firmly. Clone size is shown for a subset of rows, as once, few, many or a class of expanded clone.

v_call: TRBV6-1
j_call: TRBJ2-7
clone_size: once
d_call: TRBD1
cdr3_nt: TGTGCCAGCAGTAGACAGGGTCAAGGCCCCTACGAGCAGTACTTC
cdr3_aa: CASSRQGQGPYEQYF

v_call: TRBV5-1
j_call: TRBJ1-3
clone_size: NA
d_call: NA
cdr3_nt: TGCGCCAGCAGCTTGGGACAGCCAAGCTCTGGAAACACCATATATTTT
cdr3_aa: CASSLGQPSSGNTIYF

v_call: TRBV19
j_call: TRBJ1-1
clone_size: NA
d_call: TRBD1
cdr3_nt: TGTGCCAGTAGTTCCCACTTTACAACCGGGACAGGGGGGAACACTGAAGCTTTCTTT
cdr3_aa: CASSSHFTTGTGGNTEAFF

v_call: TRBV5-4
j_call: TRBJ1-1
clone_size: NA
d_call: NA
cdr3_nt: TGTGCCAGCAGCTTGGGGCAGGGTGGGAACACTGAAGCTTTCTTT
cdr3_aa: CASSLGQGGNTEAFF

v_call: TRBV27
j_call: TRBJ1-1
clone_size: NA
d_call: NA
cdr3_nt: TGTGCCAGCAGTCGATCGTCCGGGGCGATCACTGAAGCTTTCTTT
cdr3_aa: CASSRSSGAITEAFF

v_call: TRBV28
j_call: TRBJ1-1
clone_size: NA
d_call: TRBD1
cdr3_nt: TGTGCCAGCAGTTCCCCAGGGGGCCTAACTGAAGCTTTCTTT
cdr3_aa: CASSSPGGLTEAFF

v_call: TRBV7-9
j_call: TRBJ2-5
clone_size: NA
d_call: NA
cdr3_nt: TGTGCCAGCAGCTGGGCAGAGGGGGTGCGAGAGACCCAGTACTTC
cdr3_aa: CASSWAEGVRETQYF

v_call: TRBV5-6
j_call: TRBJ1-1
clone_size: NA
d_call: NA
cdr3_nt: TGTGCCAGCAGCTTAAACAGGTCCCCGGGAGCTTTCTTT
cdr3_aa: CASSLNRSPGAFF

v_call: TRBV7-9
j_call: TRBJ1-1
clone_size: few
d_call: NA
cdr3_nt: TGTGCCAGCAGCTTTCCAGGGGTGAACACTGAAGCTTTCTTT
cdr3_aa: CASSFPGVNTEAFF

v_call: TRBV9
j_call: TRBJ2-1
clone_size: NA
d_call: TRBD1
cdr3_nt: TGTGCCAGCAGCGACTCCACCCAGACAGGGTCCTACAATGAGCAGTTCTTC
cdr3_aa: CASSDSTQTGSYNEQFF

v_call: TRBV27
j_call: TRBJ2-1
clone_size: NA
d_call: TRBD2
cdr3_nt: TGTGCCAGCAGTCCGGGACTAGCGGGTATCAATGAGCAGTTCTTC
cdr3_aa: CASSPGLAGINEQFF

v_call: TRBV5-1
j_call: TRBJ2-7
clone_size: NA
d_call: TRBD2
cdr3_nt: TGCGCCAGCAGCTTGGCACTAGCGGGGCTATACGAGCAGTACTTC
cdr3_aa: CASSLALAGLYEQYF

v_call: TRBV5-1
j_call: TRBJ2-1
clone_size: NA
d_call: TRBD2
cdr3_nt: TGCGCCAGCAGCTTACAACTAGCGCCGAGCTCCTACAATGAGCAGTTCTTC
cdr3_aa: CASSLQLAPSSYNEQFF

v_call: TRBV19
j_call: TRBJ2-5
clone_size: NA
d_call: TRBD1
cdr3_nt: TGTGCCAGTAGTGTAATACAGGGGACAGAGACCCAGTACTTC
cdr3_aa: CASSVIQGTETQYF

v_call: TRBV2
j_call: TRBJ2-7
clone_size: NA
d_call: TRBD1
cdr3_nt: TGTGCCAGCAGCCCTAGGACAGGGGTAACCTACGAGCAGTACTTC
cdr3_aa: CASSPRTGVTYEQYF

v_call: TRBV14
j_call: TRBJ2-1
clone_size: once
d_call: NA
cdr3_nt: TGTGCCAGCAGCCAGGTCTTTATGCGGGATCACTACAATGAGCAGTTCTTC
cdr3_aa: CASSQVFMRDHYNEQFF

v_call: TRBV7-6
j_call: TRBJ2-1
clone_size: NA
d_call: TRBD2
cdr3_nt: TGTGCCAGCAGCCTTTCCGAACTAGCGGGAGCAAGGGATGAGCAGTTCTTC
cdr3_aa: CASSLSELAGARDEQFF

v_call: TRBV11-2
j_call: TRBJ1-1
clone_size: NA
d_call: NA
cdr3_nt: TGTGCCAGCAGCTTAGAGAGGGGCAGCAGCACTGAAGCTTTCTTT
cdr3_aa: CASSLERGSSTEAFF

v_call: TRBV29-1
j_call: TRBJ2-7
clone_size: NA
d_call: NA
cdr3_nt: TGCAGCGTCTTCTTTCAGGACGGACTCCCTTGGGAGCAGTACTTC
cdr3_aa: CSVFFQDGLPWEQYF

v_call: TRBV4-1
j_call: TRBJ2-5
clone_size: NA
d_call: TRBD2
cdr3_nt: TGCGCCAGCAGCCACCGGGGAGGGACGGAGACCCAGTACTTC
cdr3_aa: CASSHRGGTETQYF

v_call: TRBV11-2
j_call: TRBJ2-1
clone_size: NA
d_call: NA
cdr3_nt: TGTGCCAGCAGCCAAGGAGGGTTAGCTGGGCAGTTCTTC
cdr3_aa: CASSQGGLAGQFF

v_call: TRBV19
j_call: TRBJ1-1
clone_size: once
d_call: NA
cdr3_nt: TGTGCCAGTAGTATTTTGCAGGGGACTGAAGCTTTCTTT
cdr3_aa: CASSILQGTEAFF

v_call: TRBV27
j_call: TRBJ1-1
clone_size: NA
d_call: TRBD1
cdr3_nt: TGTGCCAGCAGTTTAAGACAGGGTAACACTGAAGCTTTCTTT
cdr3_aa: CASSLRQGNTEAFF

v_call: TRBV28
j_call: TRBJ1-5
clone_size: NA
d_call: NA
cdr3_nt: TGTGCCAGCAGCCCGCAGGGATATCATCAGCCCCAGCATTTT
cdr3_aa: CASSPQGYHQPQHF

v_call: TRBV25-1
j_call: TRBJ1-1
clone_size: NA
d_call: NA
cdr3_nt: TGTGCCAGCAGTGAAGGGTTAACTGAAGCTTTCTTT
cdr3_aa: CASSEGLTEAFF

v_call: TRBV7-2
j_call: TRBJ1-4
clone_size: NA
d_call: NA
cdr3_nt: TGTGCCAGCAGCCAGGACAAAGGGTGGACTAATGAAAAACTGTTTTTT
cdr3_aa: CASSQDKGWTNEKLFF

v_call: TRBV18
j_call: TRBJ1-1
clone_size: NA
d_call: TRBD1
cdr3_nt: TGTGCCAGCTCACAAGGGACAGGGGGCTTCGCGTACACTGAAGCTTTCTTT
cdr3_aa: CASSQGTGGFAYTEAFF

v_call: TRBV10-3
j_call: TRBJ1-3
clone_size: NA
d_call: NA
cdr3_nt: TGTGCCATCACCCAGGACAGCAGCTCTGGAAACACCATATATTTT
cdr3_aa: CAITQDSSSGNTIYF